These 30 T cell receptor beta chains came from one sample sequenced in a study of early T cells in non-severe SARS-CoV-2 infection. TCRdb recomputed calls from the 5' RACE reads with MiXCR, one row per CDR3 protein. The data show tens of thousands of distinct CDR3 sequences, 5.5% to 8.5% seen once. The source material was whole blood, sampled at baseline. The receptors stem from an adult who was a healthcare worker with PCR-confirmed SARS-CoV-2 infection or an uninfected control (not recorded which).

This clonotype was counted many times. The CDR3 spells CASSQDTNTGYEQYF. CDR3 DNA sequence: TGTGCCAGCAGCCAGGACACGAATACAGGCTACGAGCAGTACTTC. The V call is TRBV7-8, the J call TRBJ2-7, with D possibly being TRBD1 (5 bases). From germline, CDR1 is SGHVS and CDR2 FQNEAQ. The CDR3 has 15 amino acids. Trimming cost V 5 bases and J 3 bases, with 17 bases left between them.

This clonotype showed up just a few times. The J gene is TRBJ2-1, the V gene TRBV5-5, with a possible D match to TRBD2 (6 bases). The CDR3 runs 16 residues. The V end lost 4 bases, the J end lost 3 bases, and 17 bases lay between the germline ends. The germline gives CDR1 SGHKS, CDR2 YYEKEE (reference sequence). The CDR3 sequence is CASSQSYPGDYNEQFF. CDR3 coding DNA: TGTGCCAGCAGCCAGTCATACCCGGGGGACTACAATGAGCAGTTCTTC.

This clonotype has only a few counts. The V gene is TRBV25-1, the J gene TRBJ2-3, with D perhaps matching TRBD1 or TRBD2 (5 bases each). Germline-derived CDR1 and CDR2 are MGHDK and SYGVNS. Trimming cost V 4 bases and J 7 bases, with 15 bases left between them. The CDR3 extends over 14 amino acids. CDR3 DNA: TGTGCCAGCAGTGGCCGGGACCGCTCCCATACGCAGTATTTT. Protein product: CASSGRDRSHTQYF.

This clonotype was seen a few times. The rearrangement uses TRBV5-6 and TRBJ1-2, with a tentative D call TRBD1 (6 bases). The V end lost 5 bases, the J end lost 4 bases, and 15 bases lay between the germline ends. The CDR3 contains 14 residues. CDR1 and CDR2 (germline): SGHDT, YYEEEE. The CDR3: CASRRGGPGYGYTF. The DNA for the CDR3 is TGTGCCAGCAGGAGGGGGGGGCCGGGCTATGGCTACACCTTC.

Only a few counts were recorded for this clonotype. V is TRBV7-3 and J is TRBJ1-6, with D tentatively TRBD1 (5 bases). V was clipped by 2 bases and J by 7 bases, with 12 bases between them. CDR1 is SGHTA, CDR2 FQGTGA, per germline. The CDR3 totals 15 residues. DNA of the CDR3: TGTGCCAGCAGCTTACGCCGGGACGTCAATTCACCCCTCCACTTT. Translation: CASSLRRDVNSPLHF.

This clonotype has at least ten counts. The chain combines TRBV9 with TRBJ2-2; D not certain. The germline V and J ends were trimmed by 4 bases and 0 bases, with 10 bases remaining between them. CDR1 is SGDLS and CDR2 is YYNGEE in the germline V gene. The length of the CDR3 is 15 residues. As DNA, the CDR3 is TGTGCCAGCAGCCGGAGCACCACGAACACCGGGGAGCTGTTTTTT. It specifies CASSRSTTNTGELFF.

The V and J genes are TRBV24-1 and TRBJ2-5; TRBD2 matches 13 bases. V trimming: 4 bases; J trimming: 2 bases; junction bases outside the gene matches: 12. Per germline, CDR1 KGHDR and CDR2 SFDVKD. This CDR3 is 19 amino acids long. The CDR3 loop is CATSDRMTSGGSKQETQYF. CDR3 in DNA: TGTGCCACCAGTGACCGAATGACTAGCGGGGGGTCTAAGCAAGAGACCCAGTACTTC.

This chain links TRBV2 with TRBJ2-1, with D perhaps matching TRBD2 (6 bases). Germline CDR1 and CDR2: SNHLY and FYNNEI. The CDR3 has 14 residues. V lost 7 bases to trimming and J lost 2 bases, with 12 bases between them. This chain's CDR3 is CASTPGEAYNEQFF. The CDR3, as DNA: TGTGCCAGCACCCCTGGGGAGGCCTACAATGAGCAGTTCTTC.

This clonotype was seen repeatedly, ten times or more. The V and J genes are TRBV11-2 and TRBJ1-2; D might be TRBD1 (6 bases). V was trimmed by 7 bases and J by 6 bases, leaving 15 bases between them. The CDR3 totals 13 residues. Germline V lookup: CDR1 SGHAT, CDR2 FQNNGV. CDR3 loop: CASTWDIFNGYTF. The CDR3 nucleotides read TGTGCCAGCACCTGGGACATTTTCAATGGCTACACCTTC.

This chain joins TRBV4-3 and TRBJ1-4, with D possibly matching TRBD1 (5 bases). V lost 4 bases, J lost 4 bases, and 19 bases lay in between. The CDR3 contains 17 residues. Germline V gene lookup returns CDR1 LGHNA and CDR2 YSLEER. For the CDR3, the DNA is TGCGCCAGCAGCCCGCGACGAATTTGGGACTTTAATGAAAAACTGTTTTTT. This gives the protein CASSPRRIWDFNEKLFF.

Ten or more counts support this clonotype. This rearrangement joins TRBV18 to TRBJ2-7, with 10 bases fitting TRBD1. The CDR3 extends over 15 amino acids. Losses at the gene ends were 5 bases for V and 2 bases for J; bases not matched to a gene: 6. Germline CDR1 is KGHSH and CDR2 is LQKENI. The CDR3 DNA reads TGTGCCAGCTCAGCCCGGGACAGGGGTACCTACGAGCAGTACTTC. Its protein product is CASSARDRGTYEQYF.

This clonotype was picked up many times. DNA for the CDR3: TGCAGTGCTAGAAGGGAAGATCAGCCCCAGCATTTT. This translates into CSARREDQPQHF. This chain links TRBV20-1 with TRBJ1-5; no clear D. Per the germline V gene, CDR1 is DFQATT and CDR2 is SNEGSKA (reference sequence). CDR3 size: 12 residues. Between the trimmed V and J ends, which lost 2 bases and 5 bases, there was a span of 7 bases.

The table lists this clonotype with many counts. The V and J genes are TRBV4-3 and TRBJ1-2; D is possibly TRBD1 (5 bases). There are 15 residues in the CDR3. Germline assignment: CDR1 LGHNA and CDR2 YSLEER. V was shortened by 0 bases and J by 1 base, with 9 bases between the two germline ends. This chain's CDR3 is CASSQEGHINYGYTF. The CDR3 DNA is TGCGCCAGCAGCCAAGAGGGGCATATTAACTATGGCTACACCTTC.

The CDR3 sequence is CASTKPGGFYEQYF. CDR3 in DNA: TGTGCCAGCACCAAACCAGGGGGCTTCTACGAGCAGTACTTC. This chain joins TRBV7-2 and TRBJ2-7, with TRBD1 matching over 8 bases. J was trimmed by 3 bases and V by 7 bases; bases with no gene match: 8. Per the germline V gene, CDR1 is SGHTA and CDR2 is FQGNSA. This CDR3 region has 14 residues.

This clonotype was counted at least ten times. The chain carries TRBV9 and TRBJ2-3; 9 nucleotides match TRBD2. This CDR3 comprises 18 residues. V lost 0 bases and J lost 3; bases outside the gene matches: 11. CDR1 is SGDLS and CDR2 is YYNGEE in the germline V gene. CDR3 coding DNA: TGTGCCAGCAGCGTAGTCCCCGCGGGGGGGCTAAGGACAGATACGCAGTATTTT. This gives the protein CASSVVPAGGLRTDTQYF.

This clonotype has more than one count but fewer than ten. The rearrangement links TRBV4-3 to TRBJ2-3, with TRBD2 matching 9 bases. The CDR3 runs 16 residues. Germline loops: CDR1 LGHNA, CDR2 YSLEER. With 0 bases clipped from V and 4 bases from J, the junction kept 5 bases outside the gene matches. The CDR3 loop reads CASSQDWAGGADTQYF. CDR3 coding DNA: TGCGCCAGCAGCCAAGATTGGGCGGGGGGGGCAGATACGCAGTATTTT.

This clonotype was recorded a few times. J is TRBJ2-1 and V is TRBV4-3; TRBD2 matches at 12 bases. Trimming took 0 bases from V and 9 from J; bases not matched to a gene: 21. Per the germline V gene, CDR1 is LGHNA and CDR2 is YSLEER. This CDR3 comprises 21 residues. CDR3 amino acids: CASSQDGWLAGGPSRGTEQFF. CDR3 in DNA: TGCGCCAGCAGCCAAGATGGGTGGCTAGCGGGGGGGCCGTCCCGGGGAACTGAGCAGTTCTTC.

This clonotype was seen repeatedly, ten times or more. The gene calls are TRBV13 and TRBJ2-4, with D possibly called TRBD1 or TRBD2 (6 bases each). CDR3 size: 14 residues. Germline V gene lookup returns CDR1 PRHDT and CDR2 FYEKMQ (reference sequence). The V gene lost 2 bases and the J gene lost 7 bases, with 12 bases spanning the gap. The CDR3 sequence is CASSLFTGRNIQYF. DNA for the CDR3: TGTGCCAGCAGCTTATTTACAGGGAGGAACATTCAGTACTTC.

The chain carries TRBV7-9 and TRBJ2-3; D is possibly TRBD2 (6 bases). The CDR3 covers 14 residues. Trimming took 8 bases from V and 11 from J, leaving 23 bases between them. From germline, CDR1 is SEHNR and CDR2 FQNEAQ (reference sequence). The CDR3 region is CASGGEASPGEQYF. The CDR3 coding sequence is TGTGCCAGCGGTGGGGAGGCCTCCCCCGGGGAGCAGTATTTT.

This clonotype was seen at least ten times. The chain combines TRBV5-1 with TRBJ1-2; D is ambiguous. The CDR3 spans 13 residues. Germline CDR1 and CDR2: SGHRS and YFSETQ. Trimming removed 0 bases from V and 8 bases from J, with 11 bases in between. As DNA, the CDR3 is TGCGCCAGCAGCTTGGACACGCTACAAGGCTACACCTTC. Translating gives CASSLDTLQGYTF.

This clonotype was detected only a few times. The rearrangement uses TRBV18 and TRBJ2-7; the D call may be TRBD1 or TRBD2 (5 bases each). From germline, CDR1 is KGHSH and CDR2 LQKENI. The V end was cut by 2 bases, the J end by 4 bases, with 15 bases between. The CDR3 extends over 15 amino acids. The CDR3 nucleotides are TGTGCCAGCTCACCATCGGGACCGCCTTCGTACGAGCAGTACTTC. It encodes CASSPSGPPSYEQYF.

This clonotype was detected a few times. The V and J genes are TRBV6-2 or TRBV6-3 and TRBJ1-1; D call uncertain. With 10 bases removed from V and 0 bases from J, the gap between germline ends came to 15 bases. The CDR3 covers 14 residues. Looked up from germline, CDR1 is MNHEY and CDR2 is SVGEGT. The CDR3 coding sequence is TGTGCCACCCGACGGCACAACATGAACACTGAAGCTTTCTTT. This codes for CATRRHNMNTEAFF.

This clonotype occurred many times. The V call is TRBV20-1, the J call TRBJ1-2; D is perhaps TRBD1 (6 bases). The CDR3 consists of 11 residues. V was clipped by 8 bases and J by 7 bases, with 14 bases between them. CDR1 is DFQATT, CDR2 SNEGSKA, per germline (reference sequence). CDR3 residues: CSQRGAVGYTF. As DNA, the CDR3 is TGCAGTCAGAGGGGGGCCGTTGGCTACACCTTC.

This chain links TRBV7-2 with TRBJ2-3; D may be TRBD2 (5 bases). Trimming shortened V by 1 base and J by 4 bases, and 21 bases separated the two germline ends. The CDR3 totals 18 residues. Germline V CDR1 and CDR2: SGHTA, FQGNSA. CDR3 sequence: CASSLVFGELGRSDTQYF. CDR3 DNA: TGTGCCAGCAGCTTAGTCTTCGGGGAGTTGGGTCGCTCAGATACGCAGTATTTT.

This chain links TRBV20-1 with TRBJ1-1; tentatively, D is TRBD1 (5 bases). The V and J ends lost 7 bases and 3 bases respectively, with 9 bases between them. This CDR3 contains 11 residues. Looked up from germline, CDR1 is DFQATT and CDR2 is SNEGSKA (reference sequence). Here the CDR3 reads CSVQGYTEAFF. Written as DNA, the CDR3 is TGCAGTGTGCAGGGATACACTGAAGCTTTCTTT.

This clonotype was detected a few times. V is TRBV2 and J is TRBJ2-3, with D possibly called TRBD1 or TRBD2 (5 bases each). Germline V gives CDR1 SNHLY, CDR2 FYNNEI. The CDR3 totals 13 residues. V was trimmed by 8 bases and J by 6 bases, leaving 15 bases between them. CDR3 nucleotides: TGTGCCAGCTTTAGAGGGACGGGGGATACGCAGTATTTT. It encodes CASFRGTGDTQYF.

The rearrangement links TRBV4-2 to TRBJ2-5, with 9 bases that match TRBD2. This CDR3 has 15 amino acids. CDR1 and CDR2 (germline): LGHNA, YNFKEQ. With 0 bases clipped from V and 5 bases from J, the junction kept 4 bases outside the gene matches. The CDR3 region is CASSQDGTSGETQYF. CDR3 coding DNA: TGTGCCAGCAGCCAAGACGGTACTAGCGGGGAGACCCAGTACTTC.

This clonotype was detected a few times. This chain connects TRBV18 to TRBJ2-4, with 8 nucleotides matching TRBD1. The CDR3 loop spans 13 amino acids. Germline CDR1 and CDR2: KGHSH and LQKENI. The J segment lost 6 bases and the V segment lost 4 bases, leaving 2 bases of the junction unmatched. CDR3 in amino acids: CASSQGQGNIQYF. As DNA, the CDR3 is TGTGCCAGCTCACAAGGACAGGGAAACATTCAGTACTTC.

This clonotype was observed a few times. The V call is TRBV6-5, the J call TRBJ2-3; TRBD2 matches at 11 bases. V gave up 4 bases and J gave up 1 base; unmatched junction bases: 1. Germline CDR1 reads MNHEY; CDR2 reads SVGAGI. The CDR3 sequence is 15 residues long. The CDR3 bases are TGTGCCAGCAGTTGGGGACTAGCGGGCACAGATACGCAGTATTTT. Protein sequence: CASSWGLAGTDTQYF.

V and J are TRBV6-6 and TRBJ2-3; TRBD2 matches at 13 bases. Germline loops: CDR1 MNHNY, CDR2 SVGAGI (reference sequence). This CDR3 has 17 amino acids. V lost 7 bases, J lost 3 bases, and 10 bases stayed unmatched. This CDR3 is CASNPLGTSGETDTQYF. The CDR3 nucleotides read TGTGCCAGCAATCCATTAGGGACTAGCGGGGAAACAGATACGCAGTATTTT.